The rows below give T cell receptor beta chains drawn from one sample of a study of response to subunit inactivated influenza vaccine. TCRdb processed the RT-PCR reads anew with MiXCR; each CDR3 protein has one entry. The profile shows over 650,000 distinct CDR3 sequences, approximately 17% of them singletons. Material: PBMCs from blood, obtained 4 to 6 days after vaccination. These TCRs come from a man aged 50 to 60 who received an inactivated influenza vaccine. Both conserved end residues are part of each CDR3. The order of the fields is V gene, J gene, clone size, D gene, CDR3 protein, CDR3 DNA. The D gene is left open where the match is weak. Not every row has a clone size; where given, it reads once, few, many or a size class.

V gene: TRBV5-1
J gene: TRBJ2-5
clone size: -
D gene: -
CDR3 protein: CASSLVFGEETQYF
CDR3 DNA: TGCGCCAGCAGCTTGGTCTTTGGTGAAGAGACCCAGTACTTC

V gene: TRBV6-5
J gene: TRBJ1-4
clone size: few
D gene: -
CDR3 protein: CASSYSTGRDEKLFF
CDR3 DNA: TGTGCCAGCAGTTACTCCACAGGGCGGGATGAAAAACTGTTTTTT

V gene: TRBV5-1
J gene: TRBJ2-1
clone size: few
D gene: TRBD2
CDR3 protein: CASSLSSGYNEQFF
CDR3 DNA: TGCGCCAGCAGCTTGTCTAGCGGCTACAATGAGCAGTTCTTC

V gene: TRBV20-1
J gene: TRBJ2-3
clone size: -
D gene: TRBD1
CDR3 protein: CSAHTGGIDTQYF
CDR3 DNA: TGCAGTGCTCATACAGGGGGAATAGATACGCAGTATTTT

V gene: TRBV2
J gene: TRBJ2-7
clone size: -
D gene: -
CDR3 protein: CASSAGALHGEQYF
CDR3 DNA: TGTGCCAGCAGTGCAGGGGCCCTACATGGGGAGCAGTACTTC

V gene: TRBV7-3
J gene: TRBJ2-1
clone size: few
D gene: TRBD2
CDR3 protein: CASSLIGRANEQFF
CDR3 DNA: TGTGCCAGCAGCTTAATCGGGAGGGCCAATGAGCAGTTCTTC

V gene: TRBV28
J gene: TRBJ1-2
clone size: -
D gene: -
CDR3 protein: CASSSTPGSSGYTF
CDR3 DNA: TGTGCCAGCAGTTCGACACCAGGGAGCTCGGGCTACACCTTC

V gene: TRBV5-1
J gene: TRBJ1-2
clone size: few
D gene: -
CDR3 protein: CASSLAHNYGYTF
CDR3 DNA: TGCGCCAGCAGCTTGGCTCATAACTATGGCTACACCTTC

V gene: TRBV6-1
J gene: TRBJ1-5
clone size: many
D gene: -
CDR3 protein: CASSVDNTNQPQHF
CDR3 DNA: TGTGCCAGCAGTGTAGACAACACAAATCAGCCCCAGCATTTT

V gene: TRBV24-1
J gene: TRBJ2-2
clone size: many
D gene: -
CDR3 protein: CATSAQANTGELFF
CDR3 DNA: TGTGCCACCAGTGCCCAAGCGAACACCGGGGAGCTGTTTTTT

V gene: TRBV19
J gene: TRBJ2-5
clone size: few
D gene: -
CDR3 protein: CASTNTAQETQYF
CDR3 DNA: TGTGCCAGTACTAACACAGCCCAAGAGACCCAGTACTTC

V gene: TRBV29-1
J gene: TRBJ2-5
clone size: few
D gene: TRBD1
CDR3 protein: CSVERTGGETQYF
CDR3 DNA: TGCAGCGTTGAGCGGACAGGGGGGGAGACCCAGTACTTC

V gene: TRBV28
J gene: TRBJ1-5
clone size: few
D gene: -
CDR3 protein: CASSSSAAGSYNQPQHF
CDR3 DNA: TGTGCCAGCAGTTCCTCGGCCGCCGGGAGCTACAATCAGCCCCAGCATTTT

V gene: TRBV28
J gene: TRBJ1-2
clone size: few
D gene: -
CDR3 protein: CASSFNPTNYGYTF
CDR3 DNA: TGTGCCAGCAGTTTCAATCCGACCAACTATGGCTACACCTTC

V gene: TRBV7-8
J gene: TRBJ2-1
clone size: few
D gene: TRBD2
CDR3 protein: CASSLISVAGGNEQFF
CDR3 DNA: TGTGCCAGCAGCTTAATCTCGGTAGCGGGAGGGAATGAGCAGTTCTTC

V gene: TRBV6-5
J gene: TRBJ2-1
clone size: few
D gene: TRBD2
CDR3 protein: CASSYPGLGVNEQFF
CDR3 DNA: TGTGCCAGCAGTTACCCGGGACTAGGTGTGAATGAGCAGTTCTTC

V gene: TRBV6-2/TRBV6-3
J gene: TRBJ2-7
clone size: -
D gene: TRBD2
CDR3 protein: CASRKSGGTHEQYF
CDR3 DNA: TGTGCCAGCAGGAAAAGCGGGGGGACCCACGAGCAGTACTTC

V gene: TRBV6-5
J gene: TRBJ1-5
clone size: -
D gene: TRBD1
CDR3 protein: CASSTYQGGNQPQHF
CDR3 DNA: TGTGCCAGCAGTACTTACCAGGGGGGGAATCAGCCCCAGCATTTT

V gene: TRBV7-2
J gene: TRBJ1-1
clone size: many
D gene: -
CDR3 protein: CASSPQGGRSTEAFF
CDR3 DNA: TGTGCCAGCAGCCCGCAAGGAGGGAGATCAACTGAAGCTTTCTTT

V gene: TRBV29-1
J gene: TRBJ2-7
clone size: -
D gene: TRBD1
CDR3 protein: CSGTGEGGYEQYF
CDR3 DNA: TGCAGCGGGACAGGGGAAGGGGGCTACGAGCAGTACTTC

V gene: TRBV27
J gene: TRBJ2-7
clone size: few
D gene: TRBD2
CDR3 protein: CASSLSVAGASEQYF
CDR3 DNA: TGTGCCAGCAGTTTATCGGTAGCGGGAGCCTCCGAGCAGTACTTC

V gene: TRBV21-1
J gene: TRBJ2-7
clone size: few
D gene: -
CDR3 protein: CASSKFSASWVYEQYF
CDR3 DNA: TGTGCCAGCAGCAAATTTTCAGCCTCCTGGGTTTACGAGCAGTACTTC

V gene: TRBV12-3/TRBV12-4
J gene: TRBJ2-7
clone size: few
D gene: TRBD1
CDR3 protein: CASSQTRPGTVAYEQYF
CDR3 DNA: TGTGCCAGCAGCCAAACGCGTCCCGGGACAGTGGCCTACGAGCAGTACTTC

V gene: TRBV3-1
J gene: TRBJ2-1
clone size: -
D gene: -
CDR3 protein: CASSRENNEQFF
CDR3 DNA: TGTGCCAGCAGCAGGGAGAACAATGAGCAGTTCTTC

V gene: TRBV20-1
J gene: TRBJ1-5
clone size: -
D gene: -
CDR3 protein: CSANLINQPQHF
CDR3 DNA: TGCAGTGCTAATCTGATAAATCAGCCCCAGCATTTT

V gene: TRBV12-3/TRBV12-4
J gene: TRBJ2-6
clone size: -
D gene: -
CDR3 protein: CASSFEGRGANVLTF
CDR3 DNA: TGTGCCAGCAGTTTCGAGGGACGCGGGGCCAACGTCCTGACTTTC

V gene: TRBV7-2
J gene: TRBJ2-7
clone size: few
D gene: TRBD2
CDR3 protein: CASYGLAGGAPREQYF
CDR3 DNA: TGTGCCTCCTATGGGCTAGCGGGGGGCGCCCCCAGGGAGCAGTACTTC

V gene: TRBV10-1
J gene: TRBJ2-7
clone size: few
D gene: -
CDR3 protein: CASSENSGGMVEQYF
CDR3 DNA: TGCGCCAGCAGTGAGAATTCGGGCGGAATGGTCGAGCAGTACTTC

V gene: TRBV4-1
J gene: TRBJ2-1
clone size: few
D gene: -
CDR3 protein: CASSQDGQGYNEQFF
CDR3 DNA: TGCGCCAGCAGCCAAGACGGGCAGGGGTACAATGAGCAGTTCTTC

V gene: TRBV29-1
J gene: TRBJ2-1
clone size: -
D gene: -
CDR3 protein: CSVVDSPNEQFF
CDR3 DNA: TGCAGCGTTGTAGACTCGCCCAATGAGCAGTTCTTC

V gene: TRBV3-1
J gene: TRBJ2-7
clone size: -
D gene: -
CDR3 protein: CASSQDRRGPYF
CDR3 DNA: TGTGCCAGCAGCCAAGATCGCCGGGGACCCTACTTC

V gene: TRBV12-3/TRBV12-4
J gene: TRBJ1-5
clone size: few
D gene: -
CDR3 protein: CASKPAGRDNQPQHF
CDR3 DNA: TGTGCCAGCAAACCCGCAGGGAGGGACAATCAGCCCCAGCATTTT

V gene: TRBV20-1
J gene: TRBJ1-4
clone size: once
D gene: -
CDR3 protein: CSARESYEKLFF
CDR3 DNA: TGCAGTGCTAGAGAATCGTATGAAAAACTGTTTTTT

V gene: TRBV20-1
J gene: TRBJ2-5
clone size: -
D gene: TRBD1
CDR3 protein: CSARENRGRVQETQYF
CDR3 DNA: TGCAGTGCTAGGGAAAACAGGGGGCGCGTACAAGAGACCCAGTACTTC

V gene: TRBV7-9
J gene: TRBJ2-5
clone size: few
D gene: TRBD1
CDR3 protein: CASSFVQGFETQYF
CDR3 DNA: TGTGCCAGCAGCTTCGTACAGGGGTTTGAGACCCAGTACTTC

V gene: TRBV20-1
J gene: TRBJ1-2
clone size: few
D gene: TRBD1
CDR3 protein: CSARGQGYGYTF
CDR3 DNA: TGCAGTGCTAGAGGACAGGGCTATGGCTACACCTTC

V gene: TRBV12-3/TRBV12-4
J gene: TRBJ1-2
clone size: many
D gene: -
CDR3 protein: CATADGRGSYGYTF
CDR3 DNA: TGTGCCACGGCAGATGGCAGGGGAAGCTATGGCTACACCTTC

V gene: TRBV5-1
J gene: TRBJ2-3
clone size: few
D gene: TRBD2
CDR3 protein: CASQLAGGTDTQYF
CDR3 DNA: TGCGCCAGCCAGCTAGCGGGAGGGACAGATACGCAGTATTTT

V gene: TRBV6-6
J gene: TRBJ2-5
clone size: -
D gene: -
CDR3 protein: CASSEVETQYF
CDR3 DNA: TGTGCCAGCAGTGAGGTAGAGACCCAGTACTTC

V gene: TRBV10-3
J gene: TRBJ1-1
clone size: few
D gene: -
CDR3 protein: CAISSGQNTEAFF
CDR3 DNA: TGTGCCATCAGTTCGGGACAGAACACTGAAGCTTTCTTT

V gene: TRBV5-5
J gene: TRBJ1-2
clone size: -
D gene: -
CDR3 protein: CASSIQDLGNYGYTF
CDR3 DNA: TGTGCCAGCAGCATCCAGGACCTGGGAAACTATGGCTACACCTTC

V gene: TRBV5-1
J gene: TRBJ1-4
clone size: -
D gene: -
CDR3 protein: CASSLDYMSNEKLFF
CDR3 DNA: TGCGCCAGCAGCTTGGATTACATGTCTAATGAAAAACTGTTTTTT

V gene: TRBV5-5
J gene: TRBJ2-5
clone size: few
D gene: TRBD2
CDR3 protein: CASSLTSGIQETQYF
CDR3 DNA: TGTGCCAGCAGCTTGACTAGCGGGATTCAAGAGACCCAGTACTTC

V gene: TRBV7-2
J gene: TRBJ1-6
clone size: -
D gene: -
CDR3 protein: CASSLVGDSPLHF
CDR3 DNA: TGTGCCAGCAGCTTAGTCGGGGATTCACCCCTCCACTTT

V gene: TRBV7-2
J gene: TRBJ1-2
clone size: few
D gene: TRBD1
CDR3 protein: CASSLVLQGAHGYTF
CDR3 DNA: TGTGCCAGCAGCTTAGTGTTACAGGGGGCGCATGGCTACACCTTC

V gene: TRBV29-1
J gene: TRBJ1-1
clone size: few
D gene: -
CDR3 protein: CSVEVRKGDTEAFF
CDR3 DNA: TGCAGCGTTGAAGTGCGTAAGGGAGACACTGAAGCTTTCTTT

V gene: TRBV5-1
J gene: TRBJ1-2
clone size: -
D gene: -
CDR3 protein: CASSLMADGNGYTF
CDR3 DNA: TGCGCCAGCAGCTTAATGGCCGATGGGAATGGCTACACCTTC

V gene: TRBV7-8
J gene: TRBJ1-5
clone size: many
D gene: TRBD1
CDR3 protein: CASSLATGVDNQPQHF
CDR3 DNA: TGTGCCAGCAGCTTAGCTACAGGGGTCGACAATCAGCCCCAGCATTTT

V gene: TRBV7-9
J gene: TRBJ2-1
clone size: -
D gene: TRBD1
CDR3 protein: CASSNRDRVKNEQFF
CDR3 DNA: TGTGCCAGCAGCAACCGGGACAGGGTGAAAAATGAGCAGTTCTTC

V gene: TRBV12-3/TRBV12-4
J gene: TRBJ2-2
clone size: -
D gene: -
CDR3 protein: CASRSSGRNTGELFF
CDR3 DNA: TGTGCCAGCAGGAGCAGCGGGCGGAACACCGGGGAGCTGTTTTTT

V gene: TRBV27
J gene: TRBJ2-7
clone size: -
D gene: TRBD2
CDR3 protein: CASSPSSGENPYEQYF
CDR3 DNA: TGTGCCAGCAGTCCCAGTAGCGGGGAGAATCCCTACGAGCAGTACTTC

V gene: TRBV4-1
J gene: TRBJ2-1
clone size: once
D gene: -
CDR3 protein: CASSQDLGAGAGHNEQFF
CDR3 DNA: TGCGCCAGCAGCCAAGATCTCGGAGCAGGGGCTGGTCACAATGAGCAGTTCTTC

V gene: TRBV3-1
J gene: TRBJ1-1
clone size: few
D gene: -
CDR3 protein: CASSLRDKNTEAFF
CDR3 DNA: TGTGCCAGCAGCCTACGGGACAAGAACACTGAAGCTTTCTTT

V gene: TRBV5-5
J gene: TRBJ2-3
clone size: few
D gene: -
CDR3 protein: CASSWNTDTQYF
CDR3 DNA: TGTGCCAGCAGCTGGAACACAGATACGCAGTATTTT

V gene: TRBV6-5
J gene: TRBJ2-7
clone size: -
D gene: -
CDR3 protein: CASSWEGASYEQYF
CDR3 DNA: TGTGCCAGCAGTTGGGAGGGGGCCTCCTACGAGCAGTACTTC

V gene: TRBV5-1
J gene: TRBJ2-3
clone size: -
D gene: -
CDR3 protein: CASSLNNGGLGDTQYF
CDR3 DNA: TGCGCCAGCAGCTTGAATAACGGGGGGCTGGGAGATACGCAGTATTTT

V gene: TRBV11-2
J gene: TRBJ2-1
clone size: few
D gene: -
CDR3 protein: CASSSGGREQFF
CDR3 DNA: TGTGCCAGCAGCTCAGGGGGGCGAGAGCAGTTCTTC

V gene: TRBV20-1
J gene: TRBJ2-7
clone size: few
D gene: -
CDR3 protein: CSARGSVDNEQYF
CDR3 DNA: TGCAGTGCCCGGGGGTCCGTCGACAACGAGCAGTACTTC

V gene: TRBV7-9
J gene: TRBJ1-4
clone size: few
D gene: -
CDR3 protein: CASRNIRVDEKLFF
CDR3 DNA: TGTGCCAGCAGAAATATCAGGGTAGATGAAAAACTGTTTTTT